The clone carrying this T cell receptor (beta chain) was seen many times. This entry is derived from a study of T-cell reconstitution after alpha-beta-depleted transplantation in children. Construction of the TCRbeta library involved unique molecular identifiers. TCRdb reprocessed the PCR reads via MiXCR and lists one record per CDR3 protein. The table records about 120,000 distinct CDR3 sequences, around 10% of them present only once. V gave up 2 bases and J gave up 3 bases; unmatched junction bases: 3. CDR3 length equals 16 residues. The sequence derives from a human donor who donated a stem cell graft to a child with acute lymphoblastic leukemia. Specimen: PBMCs from the stem cell graft donor, collected from the stem cell graft. The chain uses TRBV12-3 or TRBV12-4 and TRBJ1-6; 8 bases agree with TRBD1. CDR3 in DNA: TGTGCCAGCAGTTTAACAGGGGGGAACTATAATTCACCCCTCCACTTT. Protein: CASSLTGGNYNSPLHF.